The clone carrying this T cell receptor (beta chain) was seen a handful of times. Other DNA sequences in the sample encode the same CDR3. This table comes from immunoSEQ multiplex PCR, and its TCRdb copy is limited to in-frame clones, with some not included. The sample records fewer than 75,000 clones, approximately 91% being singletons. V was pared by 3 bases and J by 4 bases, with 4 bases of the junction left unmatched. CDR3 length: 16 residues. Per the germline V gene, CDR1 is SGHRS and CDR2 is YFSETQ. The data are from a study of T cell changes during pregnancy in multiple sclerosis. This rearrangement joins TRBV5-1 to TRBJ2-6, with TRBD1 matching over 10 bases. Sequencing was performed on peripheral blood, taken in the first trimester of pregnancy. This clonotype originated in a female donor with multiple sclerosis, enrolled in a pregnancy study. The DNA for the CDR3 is TGCGCCAGCAGCTGGACAGGGGGAGGAGGGGCCAACGTCCTGACTTTC. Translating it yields CASSWTGGGGANVLTF.